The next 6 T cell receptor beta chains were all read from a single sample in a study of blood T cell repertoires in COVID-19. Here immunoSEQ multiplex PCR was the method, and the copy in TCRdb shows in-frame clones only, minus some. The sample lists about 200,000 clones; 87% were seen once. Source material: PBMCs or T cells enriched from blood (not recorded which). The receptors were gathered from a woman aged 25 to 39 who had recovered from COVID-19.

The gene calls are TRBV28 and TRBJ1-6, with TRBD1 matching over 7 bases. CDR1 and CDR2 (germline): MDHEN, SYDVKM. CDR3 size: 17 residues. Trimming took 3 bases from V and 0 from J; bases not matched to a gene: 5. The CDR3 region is CASSFSGGSSYNSPLHF. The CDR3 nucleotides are TGTGCCAGCAGTTTTTCAGGGGGAAGCTCCTATAATTCACCCCTCCACTTT.

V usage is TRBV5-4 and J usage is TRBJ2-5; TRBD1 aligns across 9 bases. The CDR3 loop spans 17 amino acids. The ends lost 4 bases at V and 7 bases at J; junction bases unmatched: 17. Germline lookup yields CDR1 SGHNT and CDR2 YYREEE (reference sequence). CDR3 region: CASSTVEMDRGRGTQYF. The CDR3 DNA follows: TGTGCCAGCAGCACCGTCGAAATGGACAGGGGAAGAGGGACCCAGTACTTC.

The CDR3 sequence is CASSPSPFNEKLFF. Written as DNA, the CDR3 is TGTGCCAGCAGTCCGAGCCCCTTTAATGAAAAACTGTTTTTT. The V gene is TRBV27, the J gene TRBJ1-4; D is unclear. Germline CDR1 MNHEY, CDR2 SMNVEV (reference sequence). There are 14 residues in the CDR3. Between the trimmed V and J ends, which lost 5 bases and 4 bases, there was a span of 11 bases.

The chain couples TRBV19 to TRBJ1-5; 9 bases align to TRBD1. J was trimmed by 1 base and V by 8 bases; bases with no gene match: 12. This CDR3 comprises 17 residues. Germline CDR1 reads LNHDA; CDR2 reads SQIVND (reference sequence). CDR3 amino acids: CASARGTGSVSNQPQHF. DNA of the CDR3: TGTGCCAGTGCTCGTGGGACAGGGAGTGTAAGCAATCAGCCCCAGCATTTT.

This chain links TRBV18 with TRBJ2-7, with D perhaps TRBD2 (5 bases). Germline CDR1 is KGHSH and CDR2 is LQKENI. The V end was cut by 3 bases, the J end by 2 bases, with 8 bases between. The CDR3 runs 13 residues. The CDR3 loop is CASSPAGTYEQYF. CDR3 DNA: TGTGCCAGCTCACCCGCCGGGACCTACGAGCAGTACTTC.

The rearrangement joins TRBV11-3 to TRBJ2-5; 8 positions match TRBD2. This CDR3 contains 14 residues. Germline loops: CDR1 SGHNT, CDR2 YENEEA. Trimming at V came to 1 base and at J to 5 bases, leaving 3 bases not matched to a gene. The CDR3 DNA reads TGTGCCAGCAGCTTAGGCGGGGGGACTGAGACCCAGTACTTC. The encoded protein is CASSLGGGTETQYF.